This T cell receptor beta chain was captured in a study of shared T cell receptors in the human thymus (dated by TCRdb to about 2021). Concerning the study at large: The study examined how the human thymus generates shared, self-reactive T-cell receptor alpha chains.

V lost 5 bases and J lost 0 bases; the stretch between them is 22 bases long. Taken from cysteine to phenylalanine, the CDR3 has 18 residues. Left in the record is the CDR3 DNA by itself, 54 bases read in frame from the first base. The germline V gene (reference sequence) supplies CDR1 PRHDT and CDR2 FYEKMQ. On this clone itself: Its antigen is not yet known. No quality values exist for individual bases; no much larger clone is one base distant.

Library preparation employed the immunoSEQ multiplex PCR assay. As stored in TCRdb, this immuneACCESS dataset retains in-frame rearrangements with V and J assigned. A fraction of the clones does not appear; measured against another copy, unresolved V genes explain less than half of the discrepancy, and the remainder lacks a known reason. The sample contains more than 550,000 clones, 70% to 90% of them found a single time. The top ten clones comprise roughly 0.01% of the sample. These data were also reused for a study on human thymus T cells. As the second study states: Donors were immunologically healthy infants undergoing open corrective cardiac surgery for congenital heart defects in Finland. Thymus tissue was collected as surgical resects that were removed during corrective cardiac surgery. Both the thymic and the peripheral blood repertoires appeared to show biased V and J gene segment usage. The related research found that thymic TCR repertoires overlapped highly between unrelated individuals. The study characterized TCR alpha and beta repertoires from roughly eight infant thymus samples and a few related peripheral blood samples. Donor ages ranging from about 7 to 250 days were recorded, and over 5 male and two female infants were included in the cohort. Thymocytes were mechanically released from the tissue and were stored as pellets of roughly 10-32 million cells at -70 degrees C. Genomic DNA was extracted from frozen cell pellets with a QIAsymphony instrument. The immunoSEQ multiplex PCR assay was used to amplify the TCRB and TCRAD loci from a standardized quantity of quality-controlled genomic DNA. The V(D)J region was spanned by amplicons of a length sufficient to cover the CDR3 and to identify V and J genes. Through the commercial immunoSEQ service, the amplicons were sequenced on an Illumina platform. Primer bias and sequencing errors were corrected as previously described, and TCRAD and TCRB definitions were based on the IMGT database. Repertoires were analysed with immunoSEQ Analyzer 3.0 and VDJTools, covering basic statistics, V/J segment usage, diversity estimates, rarefaction and pairwise overlap. Diversity was estimated with Chao1, ChaoE, Efron-Thisted, Shannon and inverse Simpson indices, and also on datasets down-sampled to the smallest sample. Repertoire overlap was determined by strict matching of CDR3 nucleotide sequence, V gene and J gene, and Jaccard-based multidimensional scaling clustering was applied. On average, thymus samples yielded roughly 800,000 unique TCRB clonotypes, whereas blood samples yielded roughly 81,000.

Recombination connected TRBV13 to TRBJ1-2; 6 matching bases give a weak D call of TRBD1. The sequenced sample consisted of thymocytes. The source is a girl younger than two with a congenital heart defect. Donor details come from another sample of the same person, matched by shared clones. The nucleotide sequence is given as TGTGCCAGCAGCATGCGCAGGGGCGGATATCCCGCTAACTATGGCTACACCTTC. This is translated as CASSMRRGGYPANYGYTF.